This T cell receptor beta chain is drawn from a study of cytomegalovirus exposure and HLA in healthy donors. Broader study findings: Subsequent analysis showed first-cohort TCR clusters tending to co-occur in approximately 120 validation repertoires. Listed as cytomegalovirus-associated were more than 150 TCR beta chains.

Worth noting for this clone: What it binds is unknown.

V was pared by 5 bases and J by 6 bases, with 7 bases of the junction left unmatched. CDR3 length: 14 amino acids. Looked up from germline, CDR1 is SGHAT and CDR2 is FQNNGV. The method was immunoSEQ multiplex PCR; TCRdb's version includes in-frame clones alone and lacks a portion of them. The sample contains 82,000 or so clones, roughly 94% of which appear only once. The origin of this receptor is a woman aged 18 to 35 in good health and CMV-seronegative. The V call is TRBV11-2, the J call TRBJ2-7, with 10 bases matching TRBD1. Sequencing used PBMCs. The DNA for the CDR3 is TGTGCCAGCAGCCCGGGACAGGGGTCCCTCGAGCAGTACTTC. It yields the protein CASSPGQGSLEQYF.